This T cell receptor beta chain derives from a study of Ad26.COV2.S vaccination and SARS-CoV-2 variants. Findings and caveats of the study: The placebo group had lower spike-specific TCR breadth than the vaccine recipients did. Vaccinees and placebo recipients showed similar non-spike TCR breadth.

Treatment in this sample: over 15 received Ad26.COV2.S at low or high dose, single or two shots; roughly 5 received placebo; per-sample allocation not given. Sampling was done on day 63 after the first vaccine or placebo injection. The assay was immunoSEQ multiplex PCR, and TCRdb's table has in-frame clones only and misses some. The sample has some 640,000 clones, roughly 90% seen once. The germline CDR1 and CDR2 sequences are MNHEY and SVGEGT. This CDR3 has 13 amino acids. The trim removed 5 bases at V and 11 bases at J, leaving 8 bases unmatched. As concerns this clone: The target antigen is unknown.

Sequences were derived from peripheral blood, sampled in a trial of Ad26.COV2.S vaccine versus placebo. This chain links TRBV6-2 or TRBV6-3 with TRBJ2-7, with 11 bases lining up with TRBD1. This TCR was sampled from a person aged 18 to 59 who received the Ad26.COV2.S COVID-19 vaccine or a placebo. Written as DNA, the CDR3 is TGTGCCAGCAGTATACTGGACAGGGGGCATAAGTACTTC. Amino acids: CASSILDRGHKYF.